Listed here are 28 T cell receptor beta chains from one sample, sequenced in a study of T cells in narcolepsy. Using immunoSEQ multiplex PCR, the repertoire was profiled, and TCRdb retains in-frame clones only, with some absent. This repertoire shows roughly 16,000 clones, over 75% found once; its top ten account for 30% to 45%. What was sequenced was memory (CD45RA-) CD4+ T cells from blood. The receptors here all came from a human donor in good health.

Here the CDR3 DNA reads TGTGCCAGCAGCGTGACTGGGAACACCGGGGAGCTGTTTTTT. It yields the protein CASSVTGNTGELFF. The rearrangement uses TRBV9 and TRBJ2-2, with D unresolved. The CDR3 consists of 14 residues. V was trimmed by 2 bases and J by 1 base, leaving 6 bases between them. CDR1 and CDR2 (germline): SGDLS, YYNGEE. Drawing the rest from reference TRBV9 and TRBJ2-2, the complete variable domain is DSGVTQTPKHLITATGQRVTLRCSPRSGDLSVYWYQQSLDQGLQFLIQYYNGEERAKGNILERFSAQQFPDLHSELNLSSLELGDSALYFCASSVTGNTGELFFGEGSRLTVL.

This clone has only a few counts. Since a much larger clone is just one base distant, this may be a read error. The identical CDR3 is also encoded by other nucleotide sequences in the sample. The chain couples TRBV27 to TRBJ1-2; D gene unclear. The CDR3 runs 13 residues. V was clipped by 3 bases and J by 2 bases, with 7 bases between them. The germline CDR1 and CDR2 sequences are MNHEY and SMNVEV (reference sequence). The CDR3 region is CASSFEGNYGYTF. The CDR3 DNA follows: TGTGCCAGCAGTTTCGAAGGAAACTATGGCTACACCTTC.

In nucleotides, the CDR3 is TGTGCCAGCAGCTTTGCGGGAGGCGGCACAGATACGCAGTATTTT. Translated: CASSFAGGGTDTQYF. V gene TRBV7-2 combines with J gene TRBJ2-3; 8 positions agree with TRBD2. V gave up 3 bases and J gave up 1 base; unmatched junction bases: 3. Germline CDR1 reads SGHTA; CDR2 reads FQGNSA. The CDR3 spans 15 residues.

The rearrangement uses TRBV21-1 and TRBJ1-2; TRBD1, the table's D call, was not compared with the DNA. TRBV21-1 is described as a pseudogene. This CDR3 spans 15 amino acids. This chain's CDR3 is CASSKSRQGANGYTF. For the CDR3, the DNA is TGTGCCAGCAGCAAGTCCCGACAGGGGGCGAACGGCTACACCTTC.

This clone was found once. The chain is built from TRBV30 and TRBJ1-2; unclear D gene. Trimming took off 0 bases at V and 2 bases at J, with 10 bases between the two ends. CDR1 is GTSNPN, CDR2 SVGIG, per germline (reference sequence). The CDR3 consists of 14 residues. The CDR3 sequence: CAWSVLPENYGYTF. In DNA form, the CDR3 reads TGTGCCTGGAGTGTACTGCCGGAGAACTATGGCTACACCTTC.

In regard to this clone: At one end the junction does not follow the germline gene, possibly because of a read error. The rearrangement uses TRBV2 and TRBJ2-1; TRBD2 agrees at 7 bases. There are 11 residues in the CDR3. In germline, CDR1 is SNHLY, CDR2 FYNNEI. In DNA, the CDR3 is TGTGCCAGCAGTGAAACCCTAGCGGAGGTCTTC. Its protein product is CASSETLAEVF.

The V and J genes are TRBV9 and TRBJ1-2, with TRBD1 matching over 10 bases. Germline CDR1 reads SGDLS; CDR2 reads YYNGEE. The trim removed 0 bases at V and 7 bases at J, leaving 0 bases unmatched. This CDR3 has 13 residues. CDR3 in amino acids: CASSVGTGGGYTF. The CDR3 DNA reads as TGTGCCAGCAGCGTAGGGACAGGGGGTGGCTACACCTTC. Full variable domain (remainder filled in from reference TRBV9 and TRBJ1-2): DSGVTQTPKHLITATGQRVTLRCSPRSGDLSVYWYQQSLDQGLQFLIQYYNGEERAKGNILERFSAQQFPDLHSELNLSSLELGDSALYFCASSVGTGGGYTFGSGTRLTVV.

The chain recombines TRBV7-8 with TRBJ2-5, with TRBD1 matching 8 bases. Germline V gene lookup returns CDR1 SGHVS and CDR2 FQNEAQ. The CDR3 loop spans 13 amino acids. V was pared by 4 bases and J by 5 bases, with 3 bases of the junction left unmatched. CDR3 DNA: TGTGCCAGCAGCTCTACAGGGGGGGAGACCCAGTACTTC. Residues: CASSSTGGETQYF.

The rearrangement joins TRBV7-2 to TRBJ2-4; maybe TRBD2 (6 bases). V dropped 2 bases and J dropped 8 bases, with 19 bases sitting between them. The CDR3 extends over 16 amino acids. Germline V gives CDR1 SGHTA, CDR2 FQGNSA. The CDR3 protein is CASSLLSSGVEYIQYF. The CDR3 DNA reads TGTGCCAGCAGCTTATTAAGTAGCGGAGTTGAATACATTCAGTACTTC.

The gene calls are TRBV6-1 and TRBJ2-7; 7 bases agree with TRBD1. The CDR3 spans 14 residues. Trimming at V came to 6 bases and at J to 1 base, leaving 6 bases not matched to a gene. Germline CDR1 reads MNHNS; CDR2 reads SASEGT. The CDR3 bases are TGTGCCAGCAGGAGAGACAGGGCGTCCTACGAGCAGTACTTC. This sequence encodes CASRRDRASYEQYF.

A single count supports this clone. A much larger clone differs from this one at a single base, so this may be a read error. The sample carries other DNA sequences with the same CDR3. V gene TRBV5-6 combines with J gene TRBJ1-3; D not certain. V was clipped by 0 bases and J by 2 bases, with 6 bases between them. Germline V CDR1 and CDR2: SGHDT, YYEEEE. The CDR3 contains 14 residues. The CDR3 nucleotides read TGTGCCAGCAGCTTGGTAGGGACTGGAAACACCATATATTTT. Protein sequence: CASSLVGTGNTIYF.

To note about this clone: Other DNA sequences within the sample encode an identical CDR3. The V call is TRBV19, the J call TRBJ2-7; possibly TRBD2 for D (5 bases). This CDR3 spans 14 amino acids. Germline V gene lookup returns CDR1 LNHDA and CDR2 SQIVND (reference sequence). The V and J ends lost 4 bases and 4 bases respectively, with 14 bases between them. Here the CDR3 DNA reads TGTGCCAGTAGTAGAAGACTACGAGGGTACGAGCAGTACTTC. This gives the protein CASSRRLRGYEQYF.

The chain combines TRBV5-8 with TRBJ1-5; the match to TRBD1 covers 10 bases. The CDR3 extends over 17 amino acids. Germline loops: CDR1 SGHTS, CDR2 YDEGEE. Unmatched junction bases numbered 15, after V lost 1 base and J lost 11 bases. The CDR3: CASSLPPGQGFQEAQHF. The CDR3 nucleotides are TGTGCCAGCAGCTTGCCGCCGGGACAGGGGTTTCAAGAGGCCCAGCATTTT.

The CDR3 loop is CASSLRQGSPLHF. The CDR3 DNA reads TGTGCCAGCAGCCTTCGACAGGGTTCACCCCTCCACTTT. The chain combines TRBV7-3 with TRBJ1-6, with TRBD1 matching 7 bases. CDR3 length: 13 amino acids. Germline CDR1 and CDR2: SGHTA and FQGTGA. The V and J ends lost 5 bases and 9 bases, in that order; junction bases with no gene match: 4.

The genes are TRBV2 and TRBJ2-2, with 9 bases aligning to TRBD1. V lost 6 bases and J lost 5; bases outside the gene matches: 4. Germline V gene data show CDR1 as SNHLY and CDR2 as FYNNEI. This CDR3 spans 14 amino acids. The DNA for the CDR3 is TGTGCCAGCAGACGGACAGGGGATACCGGGGAGCTGTTTTTT. It codes for CASRRTGDTGELFF.

The rearrangement uses TRBV27 and TRBJ2-2, with TRBD2 identical over 14 bases. Unmatched junction bases numbered 7, after V lost 4 bases and J lost 0 bases. The germline V gene has CDR1 MNHEY and CDR2 SMNVEV (reference sequence). This CDR3 is 19 amino acids long. In DNA form, the CDR3 reads TGTGCCAGCAGTTCCGGACTAGCGGGGGGCCTGACGAACACCGGGGAGCTGTTTTTT. It translates to CASSSGLAGGLTNTGELFF.

This rearrangement joins TRBV11-2 to TRBJ1-1, with D possibly matching TRBD1 (6 bases). Trimming left V 5 bases short and J 8 bases short, with 12 bases between. CDR3 size: 12 residues. The V gene's germline CDR1 is SGHAT and CDR2 FQNNGV. CDR3 region: CASSARGAEAFF. The DNA of the CDR3 is TGTGCCAGCAGCGCGAGGGGGGCAGAAGCTTTCTTT.

The V call is TRBV19, the J call TRBJ1-2, with D unclear. Trimming removed 2 bases from V and 4 bases from J, with 11 bases in between. Germline V gene data show CDR1 as LNHDA and CDR2 as SQIVND (reference sequence). The CDR3 extends over 14 amino acids. The CDR3 DNA reads as TGTGCCAGTAGTATACAGACGGCCTCCTATGGCTACACCTTC. Translation gives CASSIQTASYGYTF.

The V call is TRBV25-1, the J call TRBJ2-3; D is perhaps TRBD2 (6 bases). In germline, CDR1 is MGHDK, CDR2 SYGVNS. V lost 8 bases to trimming and J lost 0 bases, with 15 bases between them. This CDR3 comprises 15 residues. Here the CDR3 reads CASEEGRGSTDTQYF. In DNA form, the CDR3 reads TGTGCCAGCGAGGAGGGACGGGGTAGCACAGATACGCAGTATTTT.

J is TRBJ2-5 and V is TRBV5-1; a possible D gene is TRBD1 (5 bases). The J call may be faulty, since TRBJ2-7 better matches the DNA end. The CDR3 spans 15 residues. The V gene's germline CDR1 is SGHRS and CDR2 YFSETQ. The CDR3 spells CASSLEGNPTYEQYF. CDR3 coding DNA: TGCGCCAGCAGCTTGGAGGGGAACCCAACCTACGAGCAGTACTTC.

In its sample, this clone was seen a few times. The gene calls are TRBV9 and TRBJ2-7; 9 positions match TRBD2. The CDR3 sequence is 17 residues long. V dropped 0 bases and J dropped 5; count of bases not matched to a gene: 12. CDR1 is SGDLS and CDR2 is YYNGEE in the germline V gene. The CDR3 DNA is TGTGCCAGCAGCGTAGCCCCCCAAAGCGGGGGGAGGAACGAGCAGTACTTC. The encoded protein is CASSVAPQSGGRNEQYF.

The gene calls are TRBV2 and TRBJ2-3; TRBD2 aligns across 10 bases. The CDR3 is made up of 15 amino acids. CDR1 and CDR2 from the germline V gene are SNHLY and FYNNEI. Losses at the gene ends were 1 base for V and 6 bases for J; bases not matched to a gene: 4. The CDR3 loop is CASSEGLAGADTQYF. The CDR3 DNA reads TGTGCCAGCAGTGAAGGACTAGCGGGCGCGGATACGCAGTATTTT.

The genes are TRBV7-2 and TRBJ2-3; maybe TRBD2 (7 bases). Germline loops: CDR1 SGHTA, CDR2 FQGNSA. Trimming left V 1 base short and J 6 bases short, with 11 bases between. The CDR3 loop spans 14 amino acids. The CDR3 protein is CASSLGGGEDTQYF. CDR3 sequence (DNA): TGTGCCAGCAGCTTAGGAGGGGGGGAGGATACGCAGTATTTT.

Note on this clone: The junction departs from germline at one end; a sequencing error may be responsible. The chain has TRBV19 and TRBJ2-7; 8 nucleotides agree with TRBD1. Germline CDR1 reads LNHDA; CDR2 reads SQIVND (reference sequence). The CDR3 has 13 amino acids. CDR3 nucleotides: TGTGCCAGTAGTCGGGACAGGTCCTTCGAGCAGTACTTC. Translation gives CASSRDRSFEQYF.

This rearrangement joins TRBV5-1 to TRBJ2-7, with D tentatively TRBD1 (5 bases). The CDR3 sequence is 13 residues long. Germline V lookup: CDR1 SGHRS, CDR2 YFSETQ. The V end lost 3 bases, the J end lost 5 bases, and 12 bases lay between the germline ends. CDR3 amino acids: CASSSQGSHEQYF. CDR3 DNA sequence: TGCGCCAGCAGCTCGCAGGGTTCCCACGAGCAGTACTTC.

The chain recombines TRBV6-1 with TRBJ1-6; D gene uncertain. This CDR3 is 13 amino acids long. Per germline, CDR1 MNHNS and CDR2 SASEGT. The V gene lost 1 base and the J gene lost 8 bases, with 6 bases spanning the gap. CDR3 region: CASSEVRDSPLHF. The CDR3 bases are TGTGCCAGCAGTGAAGTGAGGGATTCACCCCTCCACTTT.

This rearrangement joins TRBV5-1 to TRBJ1-1, with 7 bases identical to TRBD1. The CDR3 is 14 residues long. The V and J ends lost 3 bases and 4 bases, in that order; junction bases with no gene match: 6. Looked up from germline, CDR1 is SGHRS and CDR2 is YFSETQ. CDR3 sequence: CASSYRQGITEAFF. As DNA, the CDR3 is TGCGCCAGCAGCTACCGACAGGGCATCACTGAAGCTTTCTTT.

The chain combines TRBV20-1 with TRBJ2-4; D unclear. The ends were cut back, 1 base at V and 6 bases at J, with 4 bases in the middle. The CDR3 extends over 11 amino acids. The germline V gene encodes CDR1 DFQATT and CDR2 SNEGSKA (reference sequence). The CDR3 DNA follows: TGCAGTGCTAGAGGGGGAAACATTCAGTACTTC. Translated: CSARGGNIQYF.